A single sample gave rise to the 18 T cell receptor beta chains below, sequenced in a study of STAT5B mutations in CD4+ large granular lymphocyte leukemia. The protocol was immunoSEQ multiplex PCR, while the TCRdb copy is restricted to in-frame clones and leaves out a portion. The table has 25,000 to 35,000 clones, roughly 78% seen once. Sequenced: CD4+ T cells from blood buffy coats. These receptors originate from a human donor in good health.

This chain links TRBV6-1 with TRBJ1-2, with D possibly being TRBD1 (6 bases). Germline V CDR1 and CDR2: MNHNS, SASEGT. V was cut by 6 bases and J by 8 bases, with 22 bases left in between. This CDR3 has 15 amino acids. CDR3 nucleotides: TGTGCCAGCAGGGGGGCACTTGTGCCCAAAGTAGGCTACACCTTC. This codes for CASRGALVPKVGYTF.

The sample holds a few counts of this clone. The junction shows a germline mismatch at one end, possibly a read error. V usage is TRBV14 and J usage is TRBJ2-7, with D perhaps being TRBD1 or TRBD2 (5 bases each). The CDR3 has 12 residues. Per the germline V gene, CDR1 is SGHDN and CDR2 is FVKESK. As DNA, the CDR3 is TGTGCCAGCAGGGGACCCTCCCACGAGCAGTACTTC. The encoded protein is CASRGPSHEQYF.

The chain joins TRBV18 to TRBJ2-3; 12 nucleotides line up with TRBD2. CDR1 and CDR2 from the germline V gene are KGHSH and LQKENI. There are 17 residues in the CDR3. Unmatched junction bases numbered 7, after V lost 5 bases and J lost 1 base. CDR3 loop: CASSLRLAGAGTDTQYF. The CDR3 DNA sequence: TGTGCCAGCTCATTACGACTAGCGGGGGCCGGCACAGATACGCAGTATTTT. The full variable domain, its missing parts supplied by reference TRBV18 and TRBJ2-3, is NAGVMQNPRHLVRRRGQEARLRCSPMKGHSHVYWYRQLPEEGLKFMVYLQKENIIDESGMPKERFSAEFPKEGPSILRIQQVVRGDSAAYFCASSLRLAGAGTDTQYFGPGTRLTVL.

The CDR3 is CASRKSGVQETQYF. The DNA for the CDR3 is TGTGCCAGCAGAAAGTCGGGGGTCCAAGAGACCCAGTACTTC. The rearrangement joins TRBV27 to TRBJ2-5, with D tentatively TRBD2 (6 bases). The V gene's germline CDR1 is MNHEY and CDR2 SMNVEV (reference sequence). This CDR3 comprises 14 residues. Trimming took 6 bases from V and 1 from J, leaving 12 bases between them.

The chain combines TRBV10-3 with TRBJ2-2; TRBD1 is a possible D gene (6 bases). The germline CDR1 and CDR2 sequences are ENHRY and SYGVKD. This CDR3 spans 15 amino acids. V was cut by 6 bases and J by 3 bases, with 14 bases left in between. CDR3 nucleotide sequence: TGTGCCATCAGCCGGGACAATGAGCACACCGGGGAGCTGTTTTTT. This gives the protein CAISRDNEHTGELFF.

The chain links TRBV14 to TRBJ2-2; a weak D match, TRBD1 (6 bases). Germline V gene sequence: CDR1 SGHDN, CDR2 FVKESK. V lost 0 bases, J lost 7 bases, and 12 bases lay in between. The CDR3 totals 15 residues. CDR3 DNA: TGTGCCAGCAGCCAAGAGGTGGTCAGGGGCGGGGAGCTGTTTTTT. Its translation is CASSQEVVRGGELFF.

The chain carries TRBV6-6 and TRBJ1-5; D remains unclear. Trimming pared 0 bases from V and 6 bases from J, leaving 6 bases between. Germline V lookup: CDR1 MNHNY, CDR2 SVGAGI (reference sequence). This CDR3 region has 13 residues. CDR3 in amino acids: CASSYSAPQPQHF. CDR3 DNA sequence: TGTGCCAGCAGTTACTCTGCCCCTCAGCCCCAGCATTTT.

The chain couples TRBV2 to TRBJ2-1; 9 nucleotides match TRBD2. The V gene end was trimmed by 7 bases and the J gene end by 2 bases; junction bases not matched to a gene: 6. The CDR3 spans 15 residues. Germline CDR1 and CDR2: SNHLY and FYNNEI. The CDR3 bases are TGTGCCAGCACCCCTAGCGGGGATCCCTACAATGAGCAGTTCTTC. This translates into CASTPSGDPYNEQFF.

This clone came up a few times. The chain recombines TRBV5-1 with TRBJ2-2; perhaps TRBD2 as D (6 bases). The CDR3 has 14 amino acids. Trimming cost V 2 bases and J 1 base, with 6 bases left between them. Germline lookup yields CDR1 SGHRS and CDR2 YFSETQ. In DNA, the CDR3 is TGCGCCAGCAGCTTTAGCGGGAACACCGGGGAGCTGTTTTTT. The encoded protein is CASSFSGNTGELFF.

The genes are TRBV2 and TRBJ2-5; unclear D gene. Germline V CDR1 and CDR2: SNHLY, FYNNEI. The CDR3 extends over 13 amino acids. The ends were cut back, 11 bases at V and 4 bases at J, with 17 bases in the middle. Written as DNA, the CDR3 is TGTGCCGGGCGGTCCGGATTCCGAGAGACCCAGTACTTC. It encodes CAGRSGFRETQYF.

The V and J genes are TRBV9 and TRBJ2-7; a weak D match, TRBD2 (5 bases). The germline V gene has CDR1 SGDLS and CDR2 YYNGEE. The V gene lost 0 bases and the J gene lost 6 bases, with 16 bases spanning the gap. The CDR3 is made up of 15 amino acids. This chain's CDR3 is CASSVVPGIAAEQYF. The DNA of the CDR3 is TGTGCCAGCAGCGTAGTCCCGGGGATTGCAGCCGAGCAGTACTTC.

The chain links TRBV2 to TRBJ1-6; D is ambiguous. CDR1 SNHLY and CDR2 FYNNEI come from the germline V gene. The V and J ends lost 5 bases and 7 bases respectively, with 12 bases between them. The CDR3 spans 14 residues. The CDR3 DNA reads as TGTGCCAGCAGTCAAGATTTTTCGAATTCACCCCTCCACTTT. Translating it yields CASSQDFSNSPLHF. Based on the CDR3 plus reference TRBV2 and TRBJ1-6, the full variable domain is EPEVTQTPSHQVTQMGQEVILRCVPISNHLYFYWYRQILGQKVEFLVSFYNNEISEKSEIFDDQFSVERPDGSNFTLKIRSTKLEDSAMYFCASSQDFSNSPLHFGNGTRLTVT.

This chain uses TRBV11-2 with TRBJ1-1; TRBD1 is a possible D gene (5 bases). Trimming left V 8 bases short and J 5 bases short, with 12 bases between. CDR3 length: 12 residues. The germline gives CDR1 SGHAT, CDR2 FQNNGV. CDR3 in amino acids: CASGGSPTEAFF. Written as DNA, the CDR3 is TGTGCCAGCGGGGGGAGTCCTACTGAAGCTTTCTTT.

The gene calls are TRBV6-6 and TRBJ2-7, with D possibly being TRBD1 (6 bases). From germline, CDR1 is MNHNY and CDR2 SVGAGI (reference sequence). The CDR3 is 12 residues long. Trimming took 5 bases from V and 7 from J, leaving 12 bases between them. CDR3 nucleotide sequence: TGTGCCAGCAGTCCCGGACAGTTAGAGCAGTACTTC. Protein: CASSPGQLEQYF.

This clone has only a few counts. The chain couples TRBV28 to TRBJ1-2; the D is unclear. Looked up from germline, CDR1 is MDHEN and CDR2 is SYDVKM. The CDR3 runs 11 residues. V shed 3 bases and J shed 7 bases, with 6 bases lying between them. The CDR3 sequence is CASSFTRGYTF. Written as DNA, the CDR3 is TGTGCCAGCAGTTTCACCCGTGGCTACACCTTC.

The rearrangement uses TRBV19 and TRBJ1-2, with D possibly TRBD1 on 5 matching bases. This CDR3 contains 19 residues. The V and J ends lost 9 bases and 2 bases respectively, with 31 bases between them. Germline CDR1 and CDR2: LNHDA and SQIVND (reference sequence). In DNA form, the CDR3 reads TGTGCCAGCGGGAGGGGAAAGTTGGCCGCGGGCACCGTAAACTATGGCTACACCTTC. Its protein is CASGRGKLAAGTVNYGYTF.

The chain is built from TRBV5-8 and TRBJ1-6, with a tentative D call TRBD1 (5 bases). Trimming pared 4 bases from V and 7 bases from J, leaving 18 bases between. CDR1 and CDR2 (germline): SGHTS, YDEGEE. The CDR3 consists of 16 residues. This chain's CDR3 is CASSNRRAGRNSPLHF. CDR3 nucleotide sequence: TGTGCCAGCAGCAACCGAAGGGCAGGGCGGAATTCACCCCTCCACTTT. The entire variable domain, with the rest obtained from reference TRBV5-8 and TRBJ1-6, is as follows: EAGVTQSPTHLIKTRGQQATLRCSPISGHTSVYWYQQALGLGLQFLLWYDEGEERNRGNFPPRFSGRQFPNYSSELNVNALELEDSALYLCASSNRRAGRNSPLHFGNGTRLTVT.

V and J are TRBV6-1 and TRBJ1-2; 7 bases fit TRBD1. The germline V gene has CDR1 MNHNS and CDR2 SASEGT. The CDR3 extends over 14 amino acids. The V segment lost 5 bases and the J segment 7 bases; nucleotides outside the gene matches: 10. The CDR3: CASSKGQHISGYTF. DNA of the CDR3: TGTGCCAGCAGTAAGGGACAGCACATCTCTGGCTACACCTTC.